The 6 T cell receptor beta chains reported below all come from one sample, sequenced in a study of blood T cells in healthy people across ages. Together with a sample-barcoded 5' primer, a J-beta primer mix was included in a second PCR lasting roughly 6 to 12 cycles. MiXCR, run by TCRdb on the 5' RACE reads, gives a single entry per CDR3 protein. The data hold about 2 million distinct CDR3 sequences, with about 50% observed a single time. Source material: blood. The receptors originated from a woman between 35 and 50 years old in good health.

In DNA form, the CDR3 reads TGTGCCAGCAGCTCCCCGGACAGGGGGATGTTCTTC. Protein product: CASSSPDRGMFF. The rearrangement joins TRBV7-2 to TRBJ2-1; 10 bases agree with TRBD1. With 4 bases clipped from V and 15 bases from J, the junction kept 6 bases outside the gene matches. CDR3 length: 12 residues. From germline, CDR1 is SGHTA and CDR2 FQGNSA.

This clonotype was seen a few times. This chain joins TRBV4-3 and TRBJ2-1; perhaps D is TRBD1 or TRBD2 (5 bases each). V was trimmed by 4 bases and J by 2 bases, leaving 12 bases between them. The CDR3 contains 15 residues. CDR1 and CDR2 from the germline V gene are LGHNA and YSLEER. In DNA form, the CDR3 reads TGCGCCAGCAGCCGGTCGGGGACGGCCTACAATGAGCAGTTCTTC. It yields the protein CASSRSGTAYNEQFF.

The table lists this clonotype with a count of one. The rearrangement links TRBV14 to TRBJ2-1; D is possibly TRBD1 (6 bases). The V end was cut by 4 bases, the J end by 8 bases, with 21 bases between. The germline V gene has CDR1 SGHDN and CDR2 FVKESK. The CDR3 totals 16 residues. CDR3 amino acids: CASSPHPRYREHEQFF. The CDR3 DNA follows: TGTGCCAGCAGCCCCCACCCCCGGTACAGGGAACATGAGCAGTTCTTC.

A few counts support this clonotype. The genes are TRBV4-3 and TRBJ1-2; D remains unclear. CDR1 is LGHNA, CDR2 YSLEER, per germline. V lost 1 base and J lost 0, with 9 bases in between. This CDR3 spans 15 amino acids. As DNA, the CDR3 is TGCGCCAGCAGCCAAGGGGCGGAGACTAACTATGGCTACACCTTC. Its translation: CASSQGAETNYGYTF.

This chain joins TRBV2 and TRBJ1-4; no definite D call. Looked up from germline, CDR1 is SNHLY and CDR2 is FYNNEI. The germline V and J ends were trimmed by 3 bases and 5 bases, with 10 bases remaining between them. This CDR3 has 14 amino acids. CDR3 sequence: CASSEGSSNEKLFF. For the CDR3, the DNA is TGTGCCAGCAGTGAGGGCAGCTCCAATGAAAAACTGTTTTTT.

The rearrangement uses TRBV6-6 and TRBJ1-2, with 9 positions matching TRBD1. Germline assignment: CDR1 MNHNY and CDR2 SVGAGI (reference sequence). This CDR3 is 15 amino acids long. Germline trimming cut 4 bases from V and 6 bases from J; bases unmatched to any gene: 9. The CDR3 DNA is TGTGCCAGCAGTTCCCCACAGGGGGCGATGAATGGCTACACCTTC. Translated, it gives CASSSPQGAMNGYTF.